This T cell receptor (beta chain) appears in the sequencing data of a study of glioma-infiltrating T cells. Overall study findings and caveats: Above-expected tissue-blood divergence occurred in all gliomas, most in low-grade ones. CDR3 overlap between tissue and blood was very small.

Germline V CDR1 and CDR2: SGHNT, YYREEE (reference sequence). The V gene lost 2 bases and the J gene lost 4 bases, with 16 bases spanning the gap. The CDR3 extends over 15 amino acids. Using RNA template, CDR3s of TCR alpha and beta were amplified with iRepertoire arm-PCR. For one-step reverse transcription and amplification, about 90-400 ng of tissue mRNA or PBMC total RNA was used. One entry per CDR3 protein results from TCRdb running MiXCR on the multiplex PCR reads. This sample yields 100,000 to 150,000 distinct CDR3 sequences, of which roughly 24% are seen a single time; over 12% belongs to the top ten. With regard to this clonotype: What it binds is not known.

The source is a human donor with low-grade glioma or glioblastoma, undergoing nonglioma brain surgery, or in good health (not recorded which). The rearrangement joins TRBV5-4 to TRBJ2-7; D unclear. The sample consisted of glioma tissue, nonneoplastic brain tissue, or PBMCs (not recorded which). CDR3 protein: CASSFGPGFNYEQYF. CDR3 bases: TGTGCCAGCAGCTTCGGCCCTGGGTTCAATTACGAGCAGTACTTC. Combining the CDR3 with reference TRBV5-4 and TRBJ2-7 gives the whole variable domain ETGVTQSPTHLIKTRGQQVTLRCSSQSGHNTVSWYQQALGQGPQFIFQYYREEENGRGNFPPRFSGLQFPNYSSELNVNALELDDSALYLCASSFGPGFNYEQYFGPGTRLTVT.